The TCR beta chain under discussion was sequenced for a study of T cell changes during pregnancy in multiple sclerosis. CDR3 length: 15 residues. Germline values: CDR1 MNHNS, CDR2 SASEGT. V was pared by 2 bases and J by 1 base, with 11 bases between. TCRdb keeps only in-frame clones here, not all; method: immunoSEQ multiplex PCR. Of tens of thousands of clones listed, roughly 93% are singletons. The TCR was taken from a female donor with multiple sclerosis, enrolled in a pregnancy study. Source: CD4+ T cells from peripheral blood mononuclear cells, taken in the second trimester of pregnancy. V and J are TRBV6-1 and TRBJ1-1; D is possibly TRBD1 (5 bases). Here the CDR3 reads CASSEYRQWNTEAFF. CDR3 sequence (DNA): TGTGCCAGCAGTGAATACCGACAGTGGAACACTGAAGCTTTCTTT.